This T cell receptor beta chain was sequenced for a study of Graves' ophthalmopathy and Graves' hyperthyroidism. The sample holds a few counts of this clonotype. What it recognizes is unknown. Study-wide results and caveats: Discrimination between ophthalmopathy and stable hyperthyroidism by a 13-signature model showed about 88% sensitivity and about 80% specificity.

Amplification from RNA transcripts yielded the TCR beta CDR3 regions. Second-round multiplex PCR followed a first-round RT-PCR using HTBI primers. TCRdb processed the multiplex PCR reads anew with MiXCR; each CDR3 protein has one entry. The sample includes hundreds of thousands of distinct CDR3 sequences, approximately 15% of them seen just once. The V and J ends lost 5 bases and 3 bases, in that order; junction bases with no gene match: 8. CDR1 and CDR2 (germline): SGHRS, YFSETQ. This CDR3 has 14 residues. The clonotype originates from a woman between 18 and 29 years old with stable Graves' hyperthyroidism. The chain employs TRBV5-1 and TRBJ2-7, with 7 bases lining up with TRBD2. The specimen sequenced was peripheral blood. This CDR3 is CASRPTGLIYEQYF. CDR3 in DNA: TGCGCCAGCAGACCAACGGGACTAATCTACGAGCAGTACTTC.